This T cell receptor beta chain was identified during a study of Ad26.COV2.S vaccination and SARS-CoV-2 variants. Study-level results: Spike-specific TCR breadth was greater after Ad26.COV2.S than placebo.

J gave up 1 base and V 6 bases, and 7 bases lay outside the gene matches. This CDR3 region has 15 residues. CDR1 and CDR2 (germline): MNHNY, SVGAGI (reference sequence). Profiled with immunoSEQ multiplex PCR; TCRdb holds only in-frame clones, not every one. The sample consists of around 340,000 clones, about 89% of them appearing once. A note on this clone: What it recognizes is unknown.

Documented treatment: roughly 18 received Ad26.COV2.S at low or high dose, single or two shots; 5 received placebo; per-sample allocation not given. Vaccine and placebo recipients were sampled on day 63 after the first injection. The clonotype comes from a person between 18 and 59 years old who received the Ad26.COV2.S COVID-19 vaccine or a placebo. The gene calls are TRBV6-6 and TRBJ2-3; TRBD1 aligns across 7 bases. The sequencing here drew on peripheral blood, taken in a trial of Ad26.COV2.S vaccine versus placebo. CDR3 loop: CASSTTGTGTDTQYF. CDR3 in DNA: TGTGCCAGCAGCACTACCGGGACAGGCACAGATACGCAGTATTTT.